This T cell receptor beta chain was captured in a study of identical twins. TCRdb re-derived calls from the 5' RACE reads in MiXCR, one entry per CDR3 protein. The table has hundreds of thousands of distinct CDR3 sequences, 24% seen once. Study observations and caveats: The study found weaker excess twin sharing in beta out-of-frame sequences. Monozygotic twin pairs showed more out-of-frame TCR alpha sharing than models estimated. When twins shared out-of-frame alpha sequences, those sequences had excess low generation probability.

This clonotype was recorded many times. The target antigen is unknown. CDR1 is SGHDT, CDR2 YYEEEE, per germline. The germline V and J ends were trimmed by 1 base and 5 bases, with 13 bases remaining between them. The length of the CDR3 is 15 residues. These data also featured in a second study, about T cells expressing NK-cell markers. As that report states: The same clonotypes also predominated in the CD3+CD56-NKG2C+ fraction of several donors.

The receptor was derived from a woman in her late teens or twenties in good health. The chain joins TRBV5-6 to TRBJ1-5, with D maybe TRBD1 (5 bases). Sequencing was done on a sample of CD4+ T cells sorted from blood. The CDR3 loop is CASSLFQGTYQPQHF. The CDR3 region has the DNA TGTGCCAGCAGCTTGTTTCAGGGAACGTATCAGCCCCAGCATTTT.